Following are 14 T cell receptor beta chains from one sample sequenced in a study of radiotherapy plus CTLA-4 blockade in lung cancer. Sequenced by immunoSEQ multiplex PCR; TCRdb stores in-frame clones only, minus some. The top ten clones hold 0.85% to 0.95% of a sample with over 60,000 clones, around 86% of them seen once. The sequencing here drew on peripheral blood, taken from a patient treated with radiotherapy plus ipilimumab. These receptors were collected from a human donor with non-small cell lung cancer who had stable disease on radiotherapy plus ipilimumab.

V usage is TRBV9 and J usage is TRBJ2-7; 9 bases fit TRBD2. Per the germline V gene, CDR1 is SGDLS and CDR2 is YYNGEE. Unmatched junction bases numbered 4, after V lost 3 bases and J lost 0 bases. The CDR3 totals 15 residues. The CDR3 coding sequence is TGTGCCAGCAGCGCTAGCGGGACCAGCTCCTACGAGCAGTACTTC. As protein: CASSASGTSSYEQYF. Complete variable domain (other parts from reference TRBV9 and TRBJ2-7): DSGVTQTPKHLITATGQRVTLRCSPRSGDLSVYWYQQSLDQGLQFLIQYYNGEERAKGNILERFSAQQFPDLHSELNLSSLELGDSALYFCASSASGTSSYEQYFGPGTRLTVT.

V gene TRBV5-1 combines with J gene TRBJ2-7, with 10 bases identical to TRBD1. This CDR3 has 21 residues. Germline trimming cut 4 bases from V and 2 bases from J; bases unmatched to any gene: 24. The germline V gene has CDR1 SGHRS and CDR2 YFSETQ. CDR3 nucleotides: TGCGCCAGCAGCCGTAAACCCTTAGCAGGGGACAGGGGCTTCCCTACCTACGAGCAGTACTTC. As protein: CASSRKPLAGDRGFPTYEQYF.

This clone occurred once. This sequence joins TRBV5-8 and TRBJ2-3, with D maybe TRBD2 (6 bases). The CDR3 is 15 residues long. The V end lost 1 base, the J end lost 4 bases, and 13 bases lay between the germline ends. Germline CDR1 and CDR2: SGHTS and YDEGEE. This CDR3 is CASSLWLALADTQYF. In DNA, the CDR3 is TGTGCCAGCAGCTTGTGGCTAGCGTTGGCAGATACGCAGTATTTT.

CDR3 coding DNA: TGTGCCAGCAGTGAAGATAGAGGCTCAGATACGCAGTATTTT. This translates into CASSEDRGSDTQYF. The chain uses TRBV2 and TRBJ2-3; D gene ambiguous. The CDR3 has 14 residues. In germline, CDR1 is SNHLY, CDR2 FYNNEI. Trimming removed 1 base from V and 4 bases from J, with 9 bases in between. Filled out from reference TRBV2 and TRBJ2-3, the complete variable domain reads EPEVTQTPSHQVTQMGQEVILRCVPISNHLYFYWYRQILGQKVEFLVSFYNNEISEKSEIFDDQFSVERPDGSNFTLKIRSTKLEDSAMYFCASSEDRGSDTQYFGPGTRLTVL.

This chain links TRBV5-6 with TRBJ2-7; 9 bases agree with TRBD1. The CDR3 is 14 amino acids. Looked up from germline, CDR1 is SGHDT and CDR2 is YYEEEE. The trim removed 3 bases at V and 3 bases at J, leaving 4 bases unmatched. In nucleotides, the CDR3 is TGTGCCAGCAGCTCCGGGACAGGGTTCTACGAGCAGTACTTC. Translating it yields CASSSGTGFYEQYF.

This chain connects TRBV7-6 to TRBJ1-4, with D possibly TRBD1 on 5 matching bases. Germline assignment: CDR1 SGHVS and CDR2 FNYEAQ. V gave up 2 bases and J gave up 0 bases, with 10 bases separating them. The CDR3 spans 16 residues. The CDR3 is CASSLSWDPTNEKLFF. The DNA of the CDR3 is TGTGCCAGCAGCTTATCTTGGGACCCAACTAATGAAAAACTGTTTTTT.

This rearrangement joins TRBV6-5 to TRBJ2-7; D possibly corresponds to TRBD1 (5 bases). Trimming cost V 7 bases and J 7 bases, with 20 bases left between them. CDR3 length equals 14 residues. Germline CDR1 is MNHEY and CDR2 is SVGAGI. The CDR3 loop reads CASTDRPQLWEQYF. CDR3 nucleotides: TGTGCCAGCACAGACAGACCCCAACTCTGGGAGCAGTACTTC.

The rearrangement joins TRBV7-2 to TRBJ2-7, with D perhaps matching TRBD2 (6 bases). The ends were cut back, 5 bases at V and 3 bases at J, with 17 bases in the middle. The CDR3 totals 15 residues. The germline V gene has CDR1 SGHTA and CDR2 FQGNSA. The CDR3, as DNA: TGTGCCAGCAGCCCGGAGGCGGGGCTCCGCTACGAGCAGTACTTC. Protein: CASSPEAGLRYEQYF.

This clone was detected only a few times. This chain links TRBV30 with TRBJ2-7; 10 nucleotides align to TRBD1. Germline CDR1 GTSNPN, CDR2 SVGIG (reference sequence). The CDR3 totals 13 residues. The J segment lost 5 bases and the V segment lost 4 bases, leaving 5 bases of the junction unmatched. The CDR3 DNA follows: TGTGCCTGGAACTCCGGGACAGGGGACGAGCAGTACTTC. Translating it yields CAWNSGTGDEQYF.

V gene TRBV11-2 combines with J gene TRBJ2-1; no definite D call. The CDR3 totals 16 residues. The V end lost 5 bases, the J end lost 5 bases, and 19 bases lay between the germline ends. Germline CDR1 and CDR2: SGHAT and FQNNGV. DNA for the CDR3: TGTGCCAGCAGCCCTCGAAACAGCCGTCGGGACAATGAGCAGTTCTTC. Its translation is CASSPRNSRRDNEQFF.

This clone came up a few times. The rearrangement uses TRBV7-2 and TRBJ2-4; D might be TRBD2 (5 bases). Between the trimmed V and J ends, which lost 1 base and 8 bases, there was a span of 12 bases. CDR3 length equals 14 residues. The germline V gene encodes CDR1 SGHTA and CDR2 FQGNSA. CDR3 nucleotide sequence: TGTGCCAGCAGCTTAGGCGTCCTGAGGGACATTCAGTACTTC. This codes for CASSLGVLRDIQYF. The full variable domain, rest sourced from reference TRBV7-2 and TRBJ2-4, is GAGVSQSPSNKVTEKGKDVELRCDPISGHTALYWYRQSLGQGLEFLIYFQGNSAPDKSGLPSDRFSAERTGGSVSTLTIQRTQQEDSAVYLCASSLGVLRDIQYFGAGTRLSVL.

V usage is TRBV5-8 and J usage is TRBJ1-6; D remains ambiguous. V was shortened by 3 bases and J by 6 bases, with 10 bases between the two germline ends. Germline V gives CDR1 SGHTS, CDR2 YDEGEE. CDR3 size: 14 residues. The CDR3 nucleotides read TGTGCCAGCAGCTGGGGATCGTCTAATTCACCCCTCCACTTT. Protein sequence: CASSWGSSNSPLHF. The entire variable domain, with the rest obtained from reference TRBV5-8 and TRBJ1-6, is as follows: EAGVTQSPTHLIKTRGQQATLRCSPISGHTSVYWYQQALGLGLQFLLWYDEGEERNRGNFPPRFSGRQFPNYSSELNVNALELEDSALYLCASSWGSSNSPLHFGNGTRLTVT.

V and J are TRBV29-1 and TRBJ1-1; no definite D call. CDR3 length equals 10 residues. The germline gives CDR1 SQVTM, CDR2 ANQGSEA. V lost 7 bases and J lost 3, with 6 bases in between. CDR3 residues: CSAFYTEAFF. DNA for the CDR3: TGCAGCGCTTTTTACACTGAAGCTTTCTTT.

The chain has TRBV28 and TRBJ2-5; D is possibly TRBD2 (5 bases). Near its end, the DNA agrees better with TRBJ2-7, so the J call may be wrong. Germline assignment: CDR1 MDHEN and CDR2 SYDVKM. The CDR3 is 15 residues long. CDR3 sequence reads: CASSSPREPRYEQYF. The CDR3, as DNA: TGTGCCAGCAGTTCTCCGAGGGAACCACGCTACGAGCAGTACTTC.